The rows below give T cell receptor beta chains drawn from one sample of a study of blood T cell repertoires in COVID-19. Sequencing was performed with immunoSEQ multiplex PCR; in TCRdb, only in-frame clones are kept and a portion is missing. The sample includes 95,000 to 110,000 clones, approximately 88% seen only once; the top ten take 6.8%. Sequencing was done on a sample of peripheral blood. Receptors originate from a man in his forties or fifties with active or convalescent COVID-19. CDR3s include the opening cysteine and the closing phenylalanine or tryptophan. The D gene is left open where the match is weak. Size is omitted from some rows. Given values are once, few, many or a class for expanded clones.

length: 18; size: -; J: TRBJ2-1; V: TRBV4-1; D: TRBD2; CDR3: CASSPLAGGPPTYNEQFF; DNA: TGCGCCAGCAGCCCACTAGCGGGAGGGCCACCGACCTACAATGAGCAGTTCTTC
length: 16; size: -; J: TRBJ1-1; V: TRBV5-1; D: -; CDR3: CASSLAPGDGFTEAFF; DNA: TGCGCCAGCAGCTTGGCCCCAGGGGATGGGTTCACTGAAGCTTTCTTT
length: 13; size: -; J: TRBJ1-5; V: TRBV5-1; D: -; CDR3: CASSQESNQPQHF; DNA: TGCGCCAGCAGTCAAGAGAGCAATCAGCCCCAGCATTTT
length: 15; size: -; J: TRBJ2-3; V: TRBV28; D: -; CDR3: CASGLGAGGTDTQYF; DNA: TGTGCCAGCGGACTGGGGGCGGGGGGCACAGATACGCAGTATTTT
length: 15; size: -; J: TRBJ1-2; V: TRBV2; D: -; CDR3: CASRVGLEVNYGYTF; DNA: TGTGCCAGCAGAGTGGGACTGGAAGTTAACTATGGCTACACCTTC
length: 13; size: -; J: TRBJ1-2; V: TRBV18; D: -; CDR3: CASSTGPPMLYTF; DNA: TGTGCCAGCTCAACAGGGCCCCCTATGCTCTACACCTTC
length: 17; size: -; J: TRBJ2-3; V: TRBV4-1; D: TRBD2; CDR3: CASSQLAGEGGTDTQYF; DNA: TGCGCCAGCAGCCAACTAGCGGGAGAGGGGGGCACAGATACGCAGTATTTT
length: 15; size: once; J: TRBJ2-1; V: TRBV28; D: TRBD2; CDR3: CASRNGASGNNEQFF; DNA: TGTGCCAGCAGGAACGGGGCTAGCGGGAACAATGAGCAGTTCTTC
length: 16; size: once; J: TRBJ2-3; V: TRBV6-2/TRBV6-3; D: TRBD2; CDR3: CASSLLAGTAWDTQYF; DNA: TGTGCCAGCAGTTTACTAGCGGGAACTGCCTGGGATACGCAGTATTTT
length: 14; size: once; J: TRBJ2-5; V: TRBV27; D: -; CDR3: CASSKGAPQETQYF; DNA: TGTGCCAGCAGTAAAGGGGCACCCCAAGAGACCCAGTACTTC
length: 16; size: -; J: TRBJ2-1; V: TRBV24-1; D: TRBD2; CDR3: CATSDQGLAGVNEQFF; DNA: TGTGCCACCAGTGATCAGGGACTAGCGGGAGTCAATGAGCAGTTCTTC
length: 13; size: -; J: TRBJ2-7; V: TRBV6-5; D: TRBD2; CDR3: CASIRGGGREQYF; DNA: TGTGCCAGCATCCGGGGGGGAGGGAGGGAGCAGTACTTC
length: 14; size: -; J: TRBJ1-5; V: TRBV28; D: -; CDR3: CASSLLGGHQPQHF; DNA: TGTGCCAGCAGTCTCCTCGGGGGTCATCAGCCCCAGCATTTT
length: 15; size: -; J: TRBJ1-3; V: TRBV19; D: -; CDR3: CASSIPERSGNTIYF; DNA: TGTGCCAGTAGTATTCCAGAACGCTCTGGAAACACCATATATTTT
length: 14; size: -; J: TRBJ2-4; V: TRBV7-2; D: -; CDR3: CASSPQLAKNIQYF; DNA: TGTGCCAGCAGCCCTCAACTAGCCAAAAACATTCAGTACTTC
length: 14; size: -; J: TRBJ1-1; V: TRBV30; D: -; CDR3: CAWIPQGVGAEAFF; DNA: TGTGCCTGGATTCCACAGGGCGTTGGGGCTGAAGCTTTCTTT
length: 14; size: once; J: TRBJ1-1; V: TRBV7-9; D: -; CDR3: CASSPGQMNTEAFF; DNA: TGTGCCAGCAGCCCTGGACAGATGAACACTGAAGCTTTCTTT
length: 16; size: -; J: TRBJ1-4; V: TRBV7-6; D: -; CDR3: CASSWGSGQLNEKLFF; DNA: TGTGCCAGCAGCTGGGGATCCGGACAGCTCAATGAAAAACTGTTTTTT
length: 15; size: -; J: TRBJ1-1; V: TRBV18; D: -; CDR3: CASSSQQGENTEAFF; DNA: TGTGCCAGCTCATCACAACAGGGAGAGAACACTGAAGCTTTCTTT
length: 16; size: -; J: TRBJ2-1; V: TRBV5-1; D: -; CDR3: CASSLFGPLGDNEQFF; DNA: TGCGCCAGCAGCTTGTTTGGCCCCTTAGGGGACAATGAGCAGTTCTTC
length: 14; size: -; J: TRBJ1-5; V: TRBV6-6; D: -; CDR3: CASSFGQLNQPQHF; DNA: TGTGCCAGCAGTTTTGGACAGCTCAATCAGCCCCAGCATTTT
length: 15; size: -; J: TRBJ2-1; V: TRBV6-2/TRBV6-3; D: TRBD2; CDR3: CASSFSGRGLNEQFF; DNA: TGTGCCAGCAGTTTTAGCGGGAGGGGCCTCAATGAGCAGTTCTTC
length: 13; size: -; J: TRBJ1-2; V: TRBV2; D: TRBD1; CDR3: CASATGGQLGYTF; DNA: TGTGCCAGCGCTACAGGGGGGCAGTTGGGCTACACCTTC
length: 15; size: once; J: TRBJ2-1; V: TRBV19; D: TRBD2; CDR3: CASSIGLAGDPEQFF; DNA: TGTGCCAGTAGTATTGGTCTAGCGGGAGACCCTGAGCAGTTCTTC
length: 15; size: -; J: TRBJ2-7; V: TRBV2; D: TRBD2; CDR3: CASRRTSGSFYEQYF; DNA: TGTGCCAGCAGACGGACTAGCGGGAGTTTCTACGAGCAGTACTTC
length: 18; size: -; J: TRBJ2-1; V: TRBV11-2; D: -; CDR3: CASSLPPLSGYSYNEQFF; DNA: TGTGCCAGCAGCTTACCCCCCCTTAGCGGTTACTCCTACAATGAGCAGTTCTTC
length: 15; size: -; J: TRBJ2-7; V: TRBV10-3; D: TRBD1; CDR3: CAISESNRGLYEQYF; DNA: TGTGCCATCAGTGAGTCGAACAGGGGGCTCTACGAGCAGTACTTC
length: 13; size: few; J: TRBJ1-2; V: TRBV6-1; D: -; CDR3: CASSETSIGGYTF; DNA: TGTGCCAGCAGTGAAACTTCGATCGGGGGCTACACCTTC
length: 15; size: -; J: TRBJ2-7; V: TRBV28; D: TRBD2; CDR3: CASSLSPTSVYEQYF; DNA: TGTGCCAGCAGTTTATCCCCGACTAGCGTCTACGAGCAGTACTTC
length: 14; size: once; J: TRBJ2-3; V: TRBV24-1; D: -; CDR3: CATSDLRGPDTQYF; DNA: TGTGCCACCAGTGATTTAAGAGGGCCAGATACGCAGTATTTT
length: 14; size: -; J: TRBJ2-5; V: TRBV3-1/TRBV3-2; D: -; CDR3: CASSPTTFQETQYF; DNA: TGTGCCAGCAGCCCCACGACTTTCCAAGAGACCCAGTACTTC
length: 15; size: -; J: TRBJ2-7; V: TRBV18; D: TRBD1; CDR3: CASSPGGTGSYEQYF; DNA: TGTGCCAGCTCACCAGGGGGGACAGGATCCTACGAGCAGTACTTC
length: 17; size: -; J: TRBJ2-2; V: TRBV10-1; D: TRBD2; CDR3: CASSATETSGSPGELFF; DNA: TGCGCCAGCAGTGCAACCGAGACTAGCGGGAGCCCCGGGGAGCTGTTTTTT
length: 15; size: -; J: TRBJ2-1; V: TRBV19; D: TRBD2; CDR3: CASSTSGSSYNEQFF; DNA: TGTGCCAGTAGTACTAGCGGGAGCTCCTACAATGAGCAGTTCTTC
length: 15; size: once; J: TRBJ2-2; V: TRBV10-3; D: -; CDR3: CAISESRFSTGELFF; DNA: TGTGCCATCAGTGAGTCGAGGTTCTCCACCGGGGAGCTGTTTTTT
length: 16; size: -; J: TRBJ1-1; V: TRBV19; D: -; CDR3: CASSIAQGSMNTEAFF; DNA: TGTGCCAGTAGTATAGCCCAGGGGTCCATGAACACTGAAGCTTTCTTT
length: 15; size: few; J: TRBJ2-7; V: TRBV4-2; D: -; CDR3: CASSQDSTASYEQYF; DNA: TGTGCCAGCAGCCAAGATTCCACAGCTTCCTACGAGCAGTACTTC
length: 15; size: -; J: TRBJ1-5; V: TRBV7-9; D: TRBD1; CDR3: CASSAQGGESQPQHF; DNA: TGTGCCAGCAGCGCACAGGGGGGGGAGAGTCAGCCCCAGCATTTT
length: 13; size: -; J: TRBJ1-5; V: TRBV29-1; D: TRBD1; CDR3: CSARQGENQPQHF; DNA: TGCAGCGCCCGACAGGGGGAAAATCAGCCCCAGCATTTT
length: 15; size: -; J: TRBJ2-7; V: TRBV6-1; D: TRBD2; CDR3: CASTTSPAGAYEQYF; DNA: TGTGCCAGCACCACCAGCCCGGCGGGAGCCTACGAGCAGTACTTC
length: 16; size: few; J: TRBJ2-7; V: TRBV13; D: TRBD1; CDR3: CASSPGLGTGSYEQYF; DNA: TGTGCCAGCAGCCCAGGGTTGGGGACAGGGAGTTACGAGCAGTACTTC
length: 14; size: -; J: TRBJ1-2; V: TRBV5-1; D: TRBD1; CDR3: CASSLGQGDYGYTF; DNA: TGCGCCAGCAGCTTGGGACAGGGGGACTATGGCTACACCTTC
length: 13; size: -; J: TRBJ2-3; V: TRBV30; D: TRBD2; CDR3: CALSGRPPDTQYF; DNA: TGTGCCTTGAGCGGGAGGCCCCCAGATACGCAGTATTTT
length: 14; size: -; J: TRBJ1-1; V: TRBV10-1; D: TRBD1; CDR3: CASSEQGPGAEAFF; DNA: TGCGCCAGCAGTGAACAGGGGCCGGGTGCTGAAGCTTTCTTT